The clone carrying this T cell receptor (beta chain) was counted ten times or more. This sample is part of a study of T cells in Graves' hyperthyroidism and ophthalmopathy. Across the whole study: Peripheral blood samples were taken at initial diagnosis, prior to any treatment.

The CDR3 consists of 14 residues. Germline assignment: CDR1 MNHNS and CDR2 SASEGT. Deletions cut 2 bases from V and 3 bases from J, with 11 bases between. The source material, RNA transcripts, was used to amplify TCR beta CDR3 regions. The HTBI set primed first-round TCR CDR3 RT-PCR. TCRdb itself ran the multiplex PCR reads through MiXCR, one entry per CDR3 protein. The sample includes about 640,000 distinct CDR3 sequences, around 20% of them seen just once. This chain uses TRBV6-1 with TRBJ2-7, with no clear D. The receptor was derived from a man aged 30 to 39 with Graves' ophthalmopathy. The sample consisted of blood. Written as DNA, the CDR3 is TGTGCCAGCAGTGAACGGAAAGGCTTCTACGAGCAGTACTTC. Protein product: CASSERKGFYEQYF.